A single T cell receptor beta chain is shown here with its context. All the patients suffered relapse after autologous stem cell transplantation, and brentuximab vedotin exposure differed. Best responses fell into complete response, partial response or progressive disease. The data derive from a study of PD-1 blockade in classical Hodgkin lymphoma. CDR1 is MRHNA and CDR2 is SNTAGT in the germline V gene. The CDR3 spans 15 residues. V shed 3 bases, J shed 3 bases, and the junction held 4 bases outside the gene matches. Assay: immunoSEQ multiplex PCR; the TCRdb copy retains only in-frame clones and omits some. The sample has some 41,000 clones; around 83% are singletons.

The V and J genes are TRBV6-4 and TRBJ2-3, with 9 bases lining up with TRBD1. The clonotype comes from a human donor with classical Hodgkin lymphoma. The sample consisted of peripheral blood mononuclear cells (PBMCs), taken before the second cycle of nivolumab. The chain's CDR3 is CASSETGGGTDTQYF. For the CDR3, the DNA is TGTGCCAGCAGTGAAACAGGGGGCGGGACAGATACGCAGTATTTT.